This T cell receptor (beta chain) was captured in a study of OX40 agonist ivuxolimab in advanced cancers. The table came from immunoSEQ multiplex PCR; TCRdb's copy has only in-frame clones and leaves some out. The sample carries about 100,000 clones, about 91% recorded once. CDR1 is SGHNT and CDR2 is YYREEE in the germline V gene (reference sequence). V dropped 3 bases and J dropped 4 bases, with 16 bases sitting between them. There are 15 residues in the CDR3. V usage is TRBV5-4 and J usage is TRBJ1-2; no clear D. The receptor's source is an adult with an advanced solid tumor such as melanoma, head and neck, liver or kidney cancer. The material was CD4+ or CD8+ T cells sorted from blood, obtained in a trial of the OX40 agonist ivuxolimab. This CDR3 is CASSSRTGSSYGYTF. The CDR3 region has the DNA TGTGCCAGCAGCTCACGCACCGGGAGCAGCTATGGCTACACCTTC.